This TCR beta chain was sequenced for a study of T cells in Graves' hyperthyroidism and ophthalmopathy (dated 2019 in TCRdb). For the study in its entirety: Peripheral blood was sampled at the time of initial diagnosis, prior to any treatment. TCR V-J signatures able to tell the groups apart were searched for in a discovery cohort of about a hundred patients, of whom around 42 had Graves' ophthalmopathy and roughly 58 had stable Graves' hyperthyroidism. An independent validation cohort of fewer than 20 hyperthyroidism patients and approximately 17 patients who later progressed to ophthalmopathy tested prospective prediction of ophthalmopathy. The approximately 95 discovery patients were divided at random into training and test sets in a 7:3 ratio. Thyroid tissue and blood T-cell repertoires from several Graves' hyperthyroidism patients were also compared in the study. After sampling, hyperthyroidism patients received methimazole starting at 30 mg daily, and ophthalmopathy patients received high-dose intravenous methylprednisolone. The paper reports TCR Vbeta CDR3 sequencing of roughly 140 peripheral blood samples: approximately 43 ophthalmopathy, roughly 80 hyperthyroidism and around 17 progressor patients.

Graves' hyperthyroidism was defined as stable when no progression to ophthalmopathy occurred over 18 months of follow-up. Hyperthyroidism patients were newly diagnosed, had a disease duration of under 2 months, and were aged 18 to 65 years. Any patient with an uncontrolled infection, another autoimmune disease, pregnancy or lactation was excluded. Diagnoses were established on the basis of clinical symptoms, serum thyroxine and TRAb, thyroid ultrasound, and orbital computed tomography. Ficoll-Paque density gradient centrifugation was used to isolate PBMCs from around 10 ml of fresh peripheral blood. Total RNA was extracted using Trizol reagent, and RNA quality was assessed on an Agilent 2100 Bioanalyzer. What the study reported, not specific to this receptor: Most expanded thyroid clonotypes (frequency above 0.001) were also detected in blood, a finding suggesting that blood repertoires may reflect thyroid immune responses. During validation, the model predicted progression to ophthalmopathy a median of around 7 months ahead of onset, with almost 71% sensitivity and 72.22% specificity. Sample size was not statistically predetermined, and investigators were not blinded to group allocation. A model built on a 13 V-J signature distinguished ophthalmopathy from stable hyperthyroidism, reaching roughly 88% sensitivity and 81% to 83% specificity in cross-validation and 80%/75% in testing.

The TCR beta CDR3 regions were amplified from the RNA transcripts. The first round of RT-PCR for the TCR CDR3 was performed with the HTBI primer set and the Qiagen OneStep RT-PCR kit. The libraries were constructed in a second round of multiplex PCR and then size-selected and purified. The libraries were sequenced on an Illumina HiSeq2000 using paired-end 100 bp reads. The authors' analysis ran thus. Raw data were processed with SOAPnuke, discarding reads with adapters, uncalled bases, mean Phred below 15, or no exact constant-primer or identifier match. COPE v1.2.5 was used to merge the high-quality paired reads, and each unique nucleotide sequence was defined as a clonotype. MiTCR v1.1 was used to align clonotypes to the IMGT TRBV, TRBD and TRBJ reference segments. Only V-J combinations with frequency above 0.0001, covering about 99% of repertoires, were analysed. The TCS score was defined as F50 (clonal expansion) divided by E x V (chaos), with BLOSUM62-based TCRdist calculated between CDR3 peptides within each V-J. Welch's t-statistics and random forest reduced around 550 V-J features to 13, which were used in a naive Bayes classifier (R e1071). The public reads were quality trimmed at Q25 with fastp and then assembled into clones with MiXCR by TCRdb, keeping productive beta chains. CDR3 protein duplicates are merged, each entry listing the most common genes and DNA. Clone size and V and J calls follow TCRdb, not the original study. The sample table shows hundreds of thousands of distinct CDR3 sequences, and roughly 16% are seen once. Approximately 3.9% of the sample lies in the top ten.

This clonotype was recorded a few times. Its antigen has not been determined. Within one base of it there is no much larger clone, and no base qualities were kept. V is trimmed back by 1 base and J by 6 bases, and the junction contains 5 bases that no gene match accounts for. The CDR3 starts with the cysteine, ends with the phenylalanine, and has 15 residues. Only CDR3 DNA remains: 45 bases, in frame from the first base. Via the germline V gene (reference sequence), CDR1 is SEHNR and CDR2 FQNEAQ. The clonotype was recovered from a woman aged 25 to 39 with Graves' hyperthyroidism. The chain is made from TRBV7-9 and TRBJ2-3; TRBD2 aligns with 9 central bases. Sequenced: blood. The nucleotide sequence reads TGTGCCAGCAGCTTAGTCGGACTAGCGATGGATACGCAGTATTTT. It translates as CASSLVGLAMDTQYF.